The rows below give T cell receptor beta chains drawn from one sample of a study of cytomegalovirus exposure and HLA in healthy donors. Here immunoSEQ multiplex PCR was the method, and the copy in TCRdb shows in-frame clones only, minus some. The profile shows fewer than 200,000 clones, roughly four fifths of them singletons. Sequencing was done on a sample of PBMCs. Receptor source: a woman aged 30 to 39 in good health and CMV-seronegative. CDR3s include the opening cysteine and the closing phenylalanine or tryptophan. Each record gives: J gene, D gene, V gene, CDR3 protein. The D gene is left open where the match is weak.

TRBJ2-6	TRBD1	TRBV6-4	CASNATRDRGGRSGANGLTF
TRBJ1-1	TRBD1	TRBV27	CASSSTGTGSRGTEAFF
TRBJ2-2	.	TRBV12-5	CASGLVLLGAANTGELFF
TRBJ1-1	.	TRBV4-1	CASSQITEYKAFF
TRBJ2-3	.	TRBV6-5	CASSSGGLDTQYF
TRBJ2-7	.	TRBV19	CASSGSISYEQYF
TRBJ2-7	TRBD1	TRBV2	CASRGQGNYEQYF
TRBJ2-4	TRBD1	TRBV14	CASSQNRGGIQYF
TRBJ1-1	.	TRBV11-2	CASSLTGGPPEAFF
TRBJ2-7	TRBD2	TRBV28	CASNPRHGRVYEQYF
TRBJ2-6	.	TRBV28	CASSPPNSGANGLTF
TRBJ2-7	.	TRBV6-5	CASSPPGGRGEYF
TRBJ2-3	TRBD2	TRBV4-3	CASSQALTSGGRTDTQYF
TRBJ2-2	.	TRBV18	CASSPPSSGELFF
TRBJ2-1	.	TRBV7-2	CASSVRDKRGNEQFF
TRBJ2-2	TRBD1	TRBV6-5	CASSYTQGVGELFF
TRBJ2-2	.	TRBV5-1	CASSPRGDYTGELFF
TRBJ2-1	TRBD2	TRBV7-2	CASSRTSGSYNEQFF
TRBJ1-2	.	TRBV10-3	CAISESDVRAGYGYTF
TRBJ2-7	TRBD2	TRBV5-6	CASSTGAGLYEQYF
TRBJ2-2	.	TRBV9	CASSARVSGELFF
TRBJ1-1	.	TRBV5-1	CASSLTFRGTEAFF
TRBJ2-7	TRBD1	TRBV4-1	CASSLLEGTDYEQYF
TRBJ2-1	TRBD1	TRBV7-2	CASSPGTGVYNEQFF
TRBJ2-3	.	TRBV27	CASSFDRIFSTDTQYF
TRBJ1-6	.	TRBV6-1	CASTLTATYNSPLHF
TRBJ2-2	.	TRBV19	CASTPDTTTGELFF
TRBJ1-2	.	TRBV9	CASSRGSDGYTF
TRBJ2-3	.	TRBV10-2	CASSVSDTQYF
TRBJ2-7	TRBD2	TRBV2	CASTGGIGEQYF
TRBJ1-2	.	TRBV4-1	CASSPQGDNYGYTF
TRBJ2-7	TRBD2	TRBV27	CASSATSAIYEQYF
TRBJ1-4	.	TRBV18	CASSPMGGVDEKLFF
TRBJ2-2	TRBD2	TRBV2	CASMGAGVITGELFF
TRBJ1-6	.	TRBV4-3	CASSLTRGAVVNSPLHF
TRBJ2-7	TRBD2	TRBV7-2	CASRVAGAYEQYF
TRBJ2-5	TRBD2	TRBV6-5	CASNYGGSEETQYF
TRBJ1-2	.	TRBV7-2	CASSLAQRNYGYTF
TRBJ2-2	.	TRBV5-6	CASRRENTGELFF
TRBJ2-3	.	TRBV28	CASRYSRVTDTQYF
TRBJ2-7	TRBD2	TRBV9	CASSSSGGAWEQYF
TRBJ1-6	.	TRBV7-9	CASGRGGNSPLHF
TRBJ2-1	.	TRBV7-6	CASIRSGLSDNEQFF
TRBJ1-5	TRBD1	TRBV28	CASSRTGVRNGNQPQHF
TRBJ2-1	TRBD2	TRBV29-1	CSVREGLYNEQFF
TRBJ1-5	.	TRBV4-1	CASSQGTTGRNQPQHF
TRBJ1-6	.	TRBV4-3	CASSQVGRGRNSPLHF
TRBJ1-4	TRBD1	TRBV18	CASSPGTGREKLFF
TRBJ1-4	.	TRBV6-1	CASSELQGNVGKLFF
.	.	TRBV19	CASSAKTGPSSSYEQYF
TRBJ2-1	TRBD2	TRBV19	CASTVRLAGGLFF
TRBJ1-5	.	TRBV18	CASSGSRDFPQPQHF
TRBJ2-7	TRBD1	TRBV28	CASSFKGARHEQYF
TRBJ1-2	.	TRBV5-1	CASSFFGYTNYGYTF
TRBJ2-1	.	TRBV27	CASSLSVPGRNEQFF